This T cell receptor beta chain is from a study of CD8 T cells in ankylosing spondylitis. The CDR3 runs to 16 residues. The germline V gene has CDR1 MNHEY and CDR2 SMNVEV (reference sequence). V was pared by 8 bases and J by 0 bases, with 18 bases between. Whole-study results and caveats: Disease-linked clones were CD8+ and relatively rare in peripheral blood. Made up of 7 to 9 highly homologous variants, a TCR beta motif appeared characteristic of ankylosing spondylitis blood. Significant enrichment of disease-linked clones was reported in matched ankylosing spondylitis synovial fluid.

The table lists this clonotype with a few counts. Antigen specificity is unknown. Generation of TCR beta libraries employed quantitative 5'-RACE incorporating molecular barcodes. TCRdb re-called the 5' RACE reads through MiXCR, storing one row per CDR3 protein. The sample includes over 600,000 distinct CDR3 sequences, around 20% seen only once; the top ten take under 20%. The sample taken for sequencing was blood, either unsorted or a sorted T cell fraction (not recorded which). This chain uses TRBV27 with TRBJ2-3; a possible D gene is TRBD1 (5 bases). This sequence was found in a male donor with ankylosing spondylitis. CDR3 coding DNA: TGTGCCAGCGGACCCCGTGGGGCGCCCAGCACAGATACGCAGTATTTT. Residues: CASGPRGAPSTDTQYF.